This is a list of T cell receptor beta chains from one sample in a study of cytomegalovirus exposure and HLA in healthy donors. This table comes from immunoSEQ multiplex PCR, and its TCRdb copy is limited to in-frame clones, with some not included. This sample yields approximately 160,000 clones, of which roughly 79% are seen a single time; approximately 1.5% belongs to the top ten. Material: PBMCs. The receptor source for this set is a man aged 40-49 years in good health and CMV-seronegative. The CDR3 runs from the conserved cysteine through the conserved F or W. The order of the fields is D gene, clone size, V gene, J gene, CDR3 protein, CDR3 DNA. The D gene is left open where the match is weak. Only part of the rows carry a size: once, few, many, or a class if the clone is expanded.

>TRBD1|.|TRBV15|TRBJ2-2
CATAVQGAYTGELFF
TGTGCCACGGCGGTGCAGGGGGCCTACACCGGGGAGCTGTTTTTT
>TRBD2|.|TRBV19|TRBJ2-1
CASSMVAGGPNEQFF
TGTGCCAGTAGTATGGTAGCGGGAGGGCCAAATGAGCAGTTCTTC
>TRBD2|.|TRBV7-8|TRBJ2-1
CASSPPAGESWDEQFF
TGTGCCAGCAGTCCGCCCGCGGGAGAGTCGTGGGATGAGCAGTTCTTC
>.|.|TRBV27|TRBJ1-1
CASSATGMVNTEAFF
TGTGCCAGCAGTGCGACAGGAATGGTGAACACTGAAGCTTTCTTT
>TRBD1|.|TRBV30|TRBJ1-4
CAWKQGNEKLFF
TGTGCCTGGAAACAGGGGAATGAAAAACTGTTTTTT
>TRBD2|once|TRBV5-6|TRBJ2-2
CASSSHAALAELTGELFF
TGTGCCAGCAGCTCCCACGCCGCGCTAGCGGAGTTAACCGGGGAGCTGTTTTTT
>TRBD2|.|TRBV10-1|TRBJ2-3
CASSLIAGTDTQYF
TGCGCCAGCAGCCTAATAGCGGGAACAGATACGCAGTATTTT
>TRBD2|.|TRBV5-1|TRBJ2-2
CASSFWTSGRAGELFF
TGCGCCAGCAGCTTCTGGACTAGCGGGAGGGCCGGGGAGCTGTTTTTT
>TRBD1|.|TRBV28|TRBJ1-5
CASSLTRDRSGNQPQHF
TGTGCCAGCAGTTTAACCCGGGACAGGTCTGGCAATCAGCCCCAGCATTTT
>TRBD1|.|TRBV29-1|TRBJ1-1
CSVDLGTANTEAFF
TGCAGCGTTGACCTCGGGACAGCGAACACTGAAGCTTTCTTT
>.|.|TRBV21-1|TRBJ2-7
CASSKVPRTASYEQYF
TGTGCCAGCAGCAAAGTACCCCGGACAGCCTCCTACGAGCAGTACTTC
>.|few|TRBV7-9|TRBJ1-1
CASRQWSTEAFF
TGTGCCAGCAGGCAATGGAGTACTGAAGCTTTCTTT
>TRBD1|once|TRBV11-2|TRBJ1-2
CASSSLQGAPCYTF
TGTGCCAGCAGCTCCCTCCAGGGGGCCCCCTGCTACACCTTC
>TRBD2|once|TRBV14|TRBJ2-7
CASSQGPTSGLYF
TGTGCCAGCAGCCAGGGGCCGACTAGCGGTTTGTACTTC
>.|.|TRBV28|TRBJ2-7
CASSKGQGGKYEQYF
TGTGCCAGCAGTAAAGGACAGGGAGGGAAGTACGAGCAGTACTTC
>.|.|TRBV19|TRBJ2-3
CASSISSASDTQYF
TGTGCCAGTAGTATATCTTCAGCGTCCGATACGCAGTATTTT
>TRBD1|.|TRBV27|TRBJ2-5
CASSMTGGKTQYF
TGTGCCAGCAGTATGACAGGGGGCAAGACCCAGTACTTC
>.|.|TRBV19|TRBJ2-5
CASSIWGLGQETQYF
TGTGCCAGTAGTATATGGGGCTTGGGCCAAGAGACCCAGTACTTC
>.|.|TRBV6-1|TRBJ2-1
CASSEVSSVVAEQFF
TGTGCCAGCAGTGAAGTTTCGAGCGTGGTGGCTGAGCAGTTCTTC
>.|.|TRBV6-6|TRBJ2-7
CASRPSGGPGEQYF
TGTGCCAGCAGACCGTCGGGGGGCCCGGGTGAGCAGTACTTC
>.|.|TRBV6-1|TRBJ2-7
CASSGRGGYEQYF
TGTGCCAGCAGTGGCAGGGGTGGCTACGAGCAGTACTTC
>.|few|TRBV12-2|TRBJ2-1
CASRLLGHRTAPYNEQFF
TGTGCAAGTCGCTTATTAGGCCACCGGACTGCTCCCTACAATGAGCAGTTCTTC
>.|.|TRBV7-9|TRBJ1-4
CASILGQNNEKLFF
.
>.|few|TRBV19|TRBJ2-7
CASSTSSRDYEQYF
TGTGCCAGTAGCACGTCCTCCAGGGACTACGAGCAGTACTTC
>.|once|TRBV20-1|TRBJ2-4
CSAFAGSLGYF
TGCAGTGCTTTCGCGGGATCGCTGGGGTACTTC
>.|once|TRBV15|TRBJ1-1
CATSRDFMPAEAFF
TGTGCCACCAGCAGAGATTTCATGCCCGCGGAAGCTTTCTTT
>TRBD1|once|TRBV5-4|TRBJ1-2
CASSATGVNYGYTF
TGTGCCAGCAGCGCGACAGGGGTGAATTATGGCTACACCTTC
>TRBD1|.|TRBV25-1|TRBJ2-1
CASSELDTGVMNEQFF
TGTGCCAGCAGTGAATTGGACACAGGGGTGATGAATGAGCAGTTCTTC